This T cell receptor (beta chain) was recorded in a study of sequential checkpoint blockade in melanoma. TCRdb's table, derived via immunoSEQ multiplex PCR, lists solely in-frame clones and lacks some. The sample records 15,000 to 20,000 clones, around 70% being singletons. Treatment given: randomized to nivolumab then ipilimumab (arm A) or the reverse (arm B). Live CD3+CD8+ CD19− CD56− cells were sorted from PBMCs. The germline CDR1 and CDR2 sequences are MNHEY and SMNVEV (reference sequence). The CDR3 length is 14 residues. Trimming took 6 bases from V and 0 from J, leaving 10 bases between them. This specimen was CD8+ T cells sorted from blood (inferred from file names), taken from a patient given nivolumab and ipilimumab in sequence. V and J are TRBV27 and TRBJ2-3, with a weak D call TRBD1 (6 bases). The sequence derives from a human donor with melanoma. CDR3 loop: CASRPTGSTDTQYF. In DNA form, the CDR3 reads TGTGCCAGCAGGCCGACAGGTAGCACAGATACGCAGTATTTT.